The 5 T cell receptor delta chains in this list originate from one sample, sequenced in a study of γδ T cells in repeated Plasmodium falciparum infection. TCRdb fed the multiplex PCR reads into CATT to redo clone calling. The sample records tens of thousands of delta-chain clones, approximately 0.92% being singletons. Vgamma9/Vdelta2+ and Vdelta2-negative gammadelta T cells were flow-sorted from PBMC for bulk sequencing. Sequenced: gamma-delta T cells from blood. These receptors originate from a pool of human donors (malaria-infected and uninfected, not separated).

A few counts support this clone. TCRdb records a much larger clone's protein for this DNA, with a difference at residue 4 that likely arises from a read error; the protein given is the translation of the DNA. The DNA for the CDR3 is TGTGCCTGTAACACCGAGGAAGAAGAGGGCACCGATAAACTCATCTTT. As protein: CACNTEEEEGTDKLIF. The chain is built from TRDV2 and TRDJ1; no reliable D call. This CDR3 has 16 residues. Germline CDR1 and CDR2: GEAIGNYY and EKD.

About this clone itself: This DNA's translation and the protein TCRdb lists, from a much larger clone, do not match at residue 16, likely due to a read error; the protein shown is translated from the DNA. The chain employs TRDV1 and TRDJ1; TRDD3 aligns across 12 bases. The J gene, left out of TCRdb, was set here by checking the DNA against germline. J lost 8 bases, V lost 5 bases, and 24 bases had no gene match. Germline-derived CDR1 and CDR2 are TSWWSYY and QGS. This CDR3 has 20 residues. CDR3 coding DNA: TGTGCTCTTGGGATATCCTTCTTCCTGGGGGATACGGTGGGGCTTGAAAAACTCATCTTT. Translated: CALGISFFLGDTVGLEKLIF.

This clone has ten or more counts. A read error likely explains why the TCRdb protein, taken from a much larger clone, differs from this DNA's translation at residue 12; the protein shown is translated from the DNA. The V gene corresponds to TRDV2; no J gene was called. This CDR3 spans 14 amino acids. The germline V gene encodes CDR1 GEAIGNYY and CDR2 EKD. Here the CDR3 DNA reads TGTGCCTGTGACCCCATACGCTTGCACGATAAACCCATCTTT. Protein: CACDPIRLHDKPIF.

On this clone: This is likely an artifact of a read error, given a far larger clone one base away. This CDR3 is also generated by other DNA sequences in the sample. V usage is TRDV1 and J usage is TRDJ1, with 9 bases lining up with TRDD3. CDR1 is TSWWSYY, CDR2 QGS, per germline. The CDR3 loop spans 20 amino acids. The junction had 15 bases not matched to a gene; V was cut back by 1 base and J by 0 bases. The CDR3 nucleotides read TGTGCTCTTGGGGAACGGAATCAGGGGGATACCCTCCTTGACACCGATAAACTCATCTTT. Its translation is CALGERNQGDTLLDTDKLIF.

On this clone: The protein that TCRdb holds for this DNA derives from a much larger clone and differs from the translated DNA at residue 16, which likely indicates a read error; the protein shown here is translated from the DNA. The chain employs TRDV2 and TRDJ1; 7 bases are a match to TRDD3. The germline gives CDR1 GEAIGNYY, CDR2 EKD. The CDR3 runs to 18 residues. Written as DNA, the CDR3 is TGTGCCTGTGACACGCTAGAGTCGCTGGGGGGATTGACCGATAAACCCATCTTT. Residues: CACDTLESLGGLTDKPIF.